Listed here is a single T cell receptor beta chain. Primers: 60 Vbeta forward and 13 Jbeta reverse. Some clones are missing from TCRdb's copy, which holds only in-frame ones; the method was immunoSEQ multiplex PCR. The data hold tens of thousands of clones, with roughly two thirds observed a single time. The entry originates in a study of cytomegalovirus exposure and HLA in healthy donors. V lost 2 bases and J lost 7, with 11 bases in between. Per the germline V gene, CDR1 is SGHDN and CDR2 is FVKESK. This CDR3 region has 14 residues. The chain recombines TRBV14 with TRBJ2-2; weak D call: TRBD2 (6 bases). The specimen was PBMCs. This sequence was found in a woman between 45 and 60 years old in good health and CMV-seropositive. This CDR3 reads CASSQLTSFGELFF. CDR3 DNA sequence: TGTGCCAGCAGCCAACTAACTAGCTTCGGGGAGCTGTTTTTT.